Following are 18 T cell receptor beta chains from one sample sequenced in a study of blood T cell repertoires in COVID-19. Sequencing was performed with immunoSEQ multiplex PCR; in TCRdb, only in-frame clones are kept and a portion is missing. The sample carries 330,000 or so clones, roughly 87% recorded once. The sequenced sample was peripheral blood. All receptors derive from a man aged 30-40 years with COVID-19, enrolled during active disease.

This CDR3 is CASSYPMQGPGNQPQHF. DNA of the CDR3: TGTGCCAGCAGTTACCCGATGCAGGGGCCGGGCAATCAGCCCCAGCATTTT. The gene calls are TRBV6-2 or TRBV6-3 and TRBJ1-5, with TRBD1 as a possible D gene (6 bases). This CDR3 is built from 17 residues. Germline CDR1 is MNHEY and CDR2 is SVGEGT. V lost 2 bases, J lost 2 bases, and 16 bases lay in between.

This clone was seen just once. V gene TRBV19 combines with J gene TRBJ2-5; TRBD1 is a possible D gene (6 bases). V was clipped by 4 bases and J by 5 bases, with 17 bases between them. Germline V gives CDR1 LNHDA, CDR2 SQIVND (reference sequence). This CDR3 has 15 amino acids. The CDR3 here is CASSTPVQGGETQYF. The CDR3 DNA is TGTGCCAGTAGTACCCCGGTACAGGGTGGGGAGACCCAGTACTTC.

The chain links TRBV6-6 to TRBJ1-5; TRBD1 matches 8 bases. Losses at the gene ends were 6 bases for V and 0 bases for J; bases not matched to a gene: 4. Germline V lookup: CDR1 MNHNY, CDR2 SVGAGI (reference sequence). The CDR3 runs 15 residues. The CDR3 protein is CASSRGQGSNQPQHF. In nucleotides, the CDR3 is TGTGCCAGCAGCCGCGGACAGGGTAGCAATCAGCCCCAGCATTTT.

CDR3 in DNA: TGTGCCAGCAGCCAAGGGGCTGGGGGGGACTCCTACGAGCAGTACTTC. It specifies CASSQGAGGDSYEQYF. This chain joins TRBV4-2 and TRBJ2-7; 7 bases align to TRBD2. V trimming: 1 base; J trimming: 0 bases; junction bases outside the gene matches: 6. Germline CDR1 is LGHNA and CDR2 is YNFKEQ. CDR3 size: 16 residues.

The chain couples TRBV10-3 to TRBJ1-1; 10 bases fit TRBD1. CDR1 ENHRY and CDR2 SYGVKD come from the germline V gene. V trimming: 8 bases; J trimming: 4 bases; junction bases outside the gene matches: 4. The CDR3 is 13 amino acids. The CDR3 DNA sequence: TGTGCCATCGGACGACAGGGGGCCACTGAAGCTTTCTTT. This encodes CAIGRQGATEAFF.

This chain joins TRBV7-3 and TRBJ1-2; 9 nucleotides match TRBD1. V lost 3 bases, J lost 10 bases, and 12 bases stayed unmatched. CDR3 length equals 15 residues. Looked up from germline, CDR1 is SGHTA and CDR2 is FQGTGA. Here the CDR3 DNA reads TGTGCCAGCAGCTTGACTTCGACAGGGGGTAGTCCCTACACCTTC. Its protein is CASSLTSTGGSPYTF.

The gene calls are TRBV7-2 and TRBJ1-1; D not certain. This CDR3 comprises 13 residues. Germline CDR1 reads SGHTA; CDR2 reads FQGNSA. V was pared by 2 bases and J by 1 base, with 5 bases between. CDR3 residues: CASSLSQNTEAFF. The DNA for the CDR3 is TGTGCCAGCAGCTTATCACAGAACACTGAAGCTTTCTTT. The full variable domain, completed using reference TRBV7-2 and TRBJ1-1, is GAGVSQSPSNKVTEKGKDVELRCDPISGHTALYWYRQSLGQGLEFLIYFQGNSAPDKSGLPSDRFSAERTGGSVSTLTIQRTQQEDSAVYLCASSLSQNTEAFFGQGTRLTVV.

The chain combines TRBV27 with TRBJ2-6, with D possibly being TRBD2 (6 bases). V was pared by 3 bases and J by 4 bases, with 10 bases between. There are 15 residues in the CDR3. CDR1 MNHEY and CDR2 SMNVEV come from the germline V gene (reference sequence). This chain's CDR3 is CASSFGGSGANVLTF. CDR3 coding DNA: TGTGCCAGCAGTTTCGGGGGTTCGGGGGCCAACGTCCTGACTTTC. Looking up the rest from reference TRBV27 and TRBJ2-6 gives the full variable domain: EAQVTQNPRYLITVTGKKLTVTCSQNMNHEYMSWYRQDPGLGLRQIYYSMNVEVTDKGDVPEGYKVSRKEKRNFPLILESPSPNQTSLYFCASSFGGSGANVLTFGAGSRLTVL.

The V call is TRBV27, the J call TRBJ2-1; TRBD2 agrees at 10 bases. This CDR3 contains 16 residues. Trimming took 7 bases from V and 4 from J; bases not matched to a gene: 10. CDR1 is MNHEY and CDR2 is SMNVEV in the germline V gene (reference sequence). The CDR3 coding sequence is TGTGCCAGCAACCTAGCGGGAGTTCCCATTTACAATGAGCAGTTCTTC. Translation: CASNLAGVPIYNEQFF.

The chain joins TRBV24-1 to TRBJ1-2; tentative D call: TRBD1 (6 bases). Germline V gene data show CDR1 as KGHDR and CDR2 as SFDVKD. The CDR3 is made up of 13 amino acids. Trimming shortened V by 4 bases and J by 4 bases, and 9 bases separated the two germline ends. This CDR3 is CATSDWDTYGYTF. As DNA, the CDR3 is TGTGCCACCAGTGACTGGGACACCTATGGCTACACCTTC.

This chain links TRBV4-2 with TRBJ1-6; TRBD1 matches 8 bases. V gave up 1 base and J gave up 8 bases; unmatched junction bases: 7. Per the germline V gene, CDR1 is LGHNA and CDR2 is YNFKEQ. The CDR3 is 16 residues long. As DNA, the CDR3 is TGTGCCAGCAGCCAAGTTCCCAGGGGGCTAGATTCACCCCTCCACTTT. Its protein product is CASSQVPRGLDSPLHF.

Ten or more counts support this clone. The gene calls are TRBV25-1 and TRBJ2-7, with D perhaps matching TRBD2 (5 bases). The CDR3 is 14 amino acids. Germline CDR1 and CDR2: MGHDK and SYGVNS. V was pared by 8 bases and J by 3 bases, with 17 bases between. The chain's CDR3 is CASLVPGTNYEQYF. For the CDR3, the DNA is TGTGCCAGCCTGGTGCCGGGAACTAACTACGAGCAGTACTTC.

This clone was recorded only once. The chain has TRBV19 and TRBJ1-1; TRBD1 aligns across 7 bases. Trimming took 5 bases from V and 5 from J; bases not matched to a gene: 11. Germline-derived CDR1 and CDR2 are LNHDA and SQIVND (reference sequence). This CDR3 region has 15 residues. The CDR3 reads CASSAETGKGTEAFF. The CDR3 region has the DNA TGTGCCAGTAGTGCGGAGACAGGGAAGGGTACTGAAGCTTTCTTT.

The rearrangement joins TRBV6-5 to TRBJ2-5; possibly TRBD1 for D (6 bases). The CDR3 totals 13 residues. Germline V lookup: CDR1 MNHEY, CDR2 SVGAGI. Trimming left V 6 bases short and J 5 bases short, with 13 bases between. CDR3 region: CASSYNQGETQYF. The CDR3 nucleotides read TGTGCCAGCAGCTACAATCAGGGGGAGACCCAGTACTTC.

The rearrangement joins TRBV18 to TRBJ2-3; 11 bases agree with TRBD1. Per the germline V gene, CDR1 is KGHSH and CDR2 is LQKENI. J gave up 5 bases and V 5 bases, and 6 bases lay outside the gene matches. CDR3 length equals 15 residues. The CDR3 DNA reads as TGTGCCAGCTCAACCCGGACAGGGGGCAGAGATACGCAGTATTTT. Protein: CASSTRTGGRDTQYF. The whole variable domain, filled in from reference TRBV18 and TRBJ2-3, reads NAGVMQNPRHLVRRRGQEARLRCSPMKGHSHVYWYRQLPEEGLKFMVYLQKENIIDESGMPKERFSAEFPKEGPSILRIQQVVRGDSAAYFCASSTRTGGRDTQYFGPGTRLTVL.

The rearrangement joins TRBV15 to TRBJ2-6, with 8 positions matching TRBD1. With V trimmed by 3 bases and J by 4 bases, 5 bases remained unmatched. Per the germline V gene, CDR1 is LNHNV and CDR2 is YYDKDF (reference sequence). This CDR3 region has 16 residues. The CDR3 nucleotides are TGTGCCACCAGCAGTGGACAGGGTTCGGGGGCCAACGTCCTGACTTTC. It encodes CATSSGQGSGANVLTF.

The V call is TRBV18, the J call TRBJ2-7; maybe TRBD2 (6 bases). Germline V gene lookup returns CDR1 KGHSH and CDR2 LQKENI. The V end lost 7 bases, the J end lost 2 bases, and 27 bases lay between the germline ends. The CDR3 runs 18 residues. For the CDR3, the DNA is TGTGCCAGCTTTTTGGACCCCCTAACAAACGGGGGAACCTACGAGCAGTACTTC. Its protein product is CASFLDPLTNGGTYEQYF.

About this clone: This same CDR3 is encoded by further DNA sequences in the sample. The chain recombines TRBV27 with TRBJ2-7, with 9 bases lining up with TRBD1. V lost 5 bases and J lost 0; bases outside the gene matches: 8. Per germline, CDR1 MNHEY and CDR2 SMNVEV (reference sequence). This CDR3 is 16 amino acids long. Here the CDR3 DNA reads TGTGCCAGCAGTCCGGGGACAGGGAAGAGCTCCTACGAGCAGTACTTC. Protein product: CASSPGTGKSSYEQYF.